Following are 22 T cell receptor beta chains from one sample sequenced in a study of cytomegalovirus exposure and HLA in healthy donors. The PCR had 60 Vbeta and 13 Jbeta primers. Data came from immunoSEQ multiplex PCR; TCRdb stores just in-frame clones and leaves some out. The sample consists of roughly 120,000 clones, roughly 82% of them appearing once. The material sequenced was PBMCs. The receptors shown here come from a woman aged 40-49 years in good health and CMV-seropositive.

Details on this clone: The same CDR3 arises from other DNA sequences in this sample as well. This chain uses TRBV5-1 with TRBJ1-1; D may be TRBD1 (5 bases). This CDR3 spans 13 amino acids. V lost 4 bases and J lost 0, with 7 bases in between. The germline V gene encodes CDR1 SGHRS and CDR2 YFSETQ. The CDR3 sequence is CASSLTVNTEAFF. The CDR3 bases are TGCGCCAGCAGCCTGACAGTGAACACTGAAGCTTTCTTT.

This chain joins TRBV19 and TRBJ2-1, with D possibly TRBD1 on 6 matching bases. The V and J ends lost 5 bases and 4 bases respectively, with 18 bases between them. Germline values: CDR1 LNHDA, CDR2 SQIVND (reference sequence). The CDR3 runs to 16 residues. The CDR3 protein is CASSVRDRWGYNEQFF. CDR3 DNA: TGTGCCAGTAGTGTCCGAGACAGGTGGGGTTACAATGAGCAGTTCTTC.

The chain combines TRBV4-1 with TRBJ1-5; weak D call: TRBD1 (6 bases). Trimming shortened V by 3 bases and J by 9 bases, and 12 bases separated the two germline ends. This CDR3 is 13 amino acids long. Per germline, CDR1 MGHRA and CDR2 YSYEKL. The CDR3 sequence is CASSQGAKWPQHF. DNA of the CDR3: TGCGCCAGCAGCCAGGGGGCGAAATGGCCCCAGCATTTT.

The rearrangement joins TRBV5-1 to TRBJ2-5; 7 bases align to TRBD1. V trimming: 4 bases; J trimming: 5 bases; junction bases outside the gene matches: 8. From germline, CDR1 is SGHRS and CDR2 YFSETQ. CDR3 length equals 14 residues. The CDR3 nucleotides are TGCGCCAGCAGCCTACGGGACAGTCGTGAGACCCAGTACTTC. The encoded protein is CASSLRDSRETQYF.

J is TRBJ2-3 and V is TRBV28; tentative D call: TRBD2 (6 bases). Trimming removed 4 bases at V and 4 bases at J, with 9 bases between. Germline V gene data show CDR1 as MDHEN and CDR2 as SYDVKM. CDR3 length: 13 amino acids. DNA of the CDR3: TGTGCCAGCAGTTCGGGACTGCCAGATACGCAGTATTTT. Translation gives CASSSGLPDTQYF.

CDR3 protein: CACTDRAGANVLTF. Written as DNA, the CDR3 is TGTGCCTGTACCGACAGGGCTGGGGCCAACGTCCTGACTTTC. This sequence joins TRBV30 and TRBJ2-6, with 7 bases lining up with TRBD1. The germline CDR1 and CDR2 sequences are GTSNPN and SVGIG (reference sequence). Trimming at V came to 6 bases and at J to 2 bases, leaving 4 bases not matched to a gene. The CDR3 consists of 14 residues. Full variable domain (rest looked up from reference TRBV30 and TRBJ2-6): SQTIHQWPATLVQPVGSPLSLECTVEGTSNPNLYWYRQAAGRGLQLLFYSVGIGQISSEVPQNLSASRPQDRQFILSSKKLLLSDSGFYLCACTDRAGANVLTFGAGSRLTVL.

The chain has TRBV29-1 and TRBJ1-1; 8 bases agree with TRBD1. J was trimmed by 1 base and V by 6 bases; bases with no gene match: 4. CDR3 length equals 13 residues. The germline V gene has CDR1 SQVTM and CDR2 ANQGSEA. The CDR3 loop is CSVLGQGNTEAFF. The CDR3 DNA follows: TGCAGCGTCCTCGGACAGGGGAACACTGAAGCTTTCTTT. Using reference TRBV29-1 and TRBJ1-1 for the parts outside the CDR3, the full variable domain is SAVISQKPSRDICQRGTSLTIQCQVDSQVTMMFWYRQQPGQSLTLIATANQGSEATYESGFVIDKFPISRPNLTFSTLTVSNMSPEDSSIYLCSVLGQGNTEAFFGQGTRLTVV.

This clone was seen a single time. The chain links TRBV7-9 to TRBJ2-3; 7 positions agree with TRBD1. The CDR3 is made up of 14 amino acids. After removal of 5 bases from V and 2 bases from J, the junction contained 4 bases not matched to a gene. Germline V lookup: CDR1 SEHNR, CDR2 FQNEAQ (reference sequence). The CDR3 loop is CASSKGQPTDTQYF. The CDR3, as DNA: TGTGCCAGCAGCAAGGGACAGCCCACAGATACGCAGTATTTT.

This clone has only a few counts. The chain combines TRBV10-2 with TRBJ2-7; 8 bases are shared with TRBD1. This CDR3 comprises 13 residues. The ends lost 6 bases at V and 3 bases at J; junction bases unmatched: 4. Germline CDR1 reads WSHSY; CDR2 reads SAAADI. The CDR3, as DNA: TGCGCCAGCAGACCTGGACAGGGCTACGAGCAGTACTTC. Amino acids: CASRPGQGYEQYF.

This clone has just a few counts. This chain connects TRBV27 to TRBJ1-5; weak D call: TRBD1 (6 bases). V gave up 6 bases and J gave up 3 bases, with 15 bases separating them. This CDR3 comprises 15 residues. CDR1 is MNHEY, CDR2 SMNVEV, per germline (reference sequence). CDR3 sequence (DNA): TGTGCCAGCAGGACCATACAGGGTAACAATCAGCCCCAGCATTTT. It yields the protein CASRTIQGNNQPQHF.

The chain links TRBV2 to TRBJ2-1, with 7 bases lining up with TRBD1. The CDR3 length is 12 residues. V lost 4 bases, J lost 9 bases, and 3 bases stayed unmatched. The germline gives CDR1 SNHLY, CDR2 FYNNEI. As DNA, the CDR3 is TGTGCCAGCAGTGGGAACAGGGGTGAGCAGTTCTTC. Amino acids: CASSGNRGEQFF.

V usage is TRBV28 and J usage is TRBJ2-5, with 8 bases matching TRBD2. Germline CDR1 MDHEN, CDR2 SYDVKM. With V trimmed by 7 bases and J by 5 bases, 12 bases remained unmatched. This CDR3 contains 15 residues. For the CDR3, the DNA is TGTGCCAGCACGCCGGGAGGGCCTGGGAGGGAGACCCAGTACTTC. Translating gives CASTPGGPGRETQYF.

This clone showed up just once. This sequence joins TRBV19 and TRBJ2-1, with 9 bases matching TRBD1. The CDR3 extends over 16 amino acids. The germline CDR1 and CDR2 sequences are LNHDA and SQIVND (reference sequence). V lost 9 bases to trimming and J lost 2 bases; unmatched junction nucleotides: 11. The CDR3 region is CASRQGGGATYNEQFF. As DNA, the CDR3 is TGTGCCAGCCGACAGGGGGGAGGAGCCACCTACAATGAGCAGTTCTTC.

The chain joins TRBV28 to TRBJ2-7, with 14 bases fitting TRBD2. This CDR3 has 15 amino acids. Per germline, CDR1 MDHEN and CDR2 SYDVKM. Trimming cost V 8 bases and J 5 bases; bases outside gene matches: 8. This CDR3 reads CASRTGTSGSHEQYF. The CDR3 DNA reads TGTGCCAGCCGAACCGGGACTAGCGGGAGCCACGAGCAGTACTTC.

The rearrangement links TRBV14 to TRBJ2-7; TRBD2 matches 7 bases. Trimming cost V 4 bases and J 0 bases; bases outside gene matches: 3. Germline values: CDR1 SGHDN, CDR2 FVKESK. This CDR3 spans 14 amino acids. This CDR3 is CASSRSGNSYEQYF. CDR3 sequence (DNA): TGTGCCAGCAGCCGCAGCGGGAACTCCTACGAGCAGTACTTC.

The gene calls are TRBV11-2 and TRBJ2-5; 10 nucleotides line up with TRBD2. V shed 1 base, J shed 7 bases, and the junction held 15 bases outside the gene matches. This CDR3 contains 18 residues. Germline values: CDR1 SGHAT, CDR2 FQNNGV. The DNA for the CDR3 is TGTGCCAGCAGCTTAGTGAGGACTAGCGGTTCAGGAGGCGGGACCCAGTACTTC. This gives the protein CASSLVRTSGSGGGTQYF.

The rearrangement joins TRBV2 to TRBJ1-2, with D possibly matching TRBD1 (5 bases). There are 13 residues in the CDR3. Germline V gives CDR1 SNHLY, CDR2 FYNNEI. The germline V and J ends were trimmed by 3 bases and 7 bases, with 12 bases remaining between them. CDR3 nucleotides: TGTGCCAGCAGTGAGGAGACAAGGGGTGGCTACACCTTC. Translated, it gives CASSEETRGGYTF.

Written as DNA, the CDR3 is TGTGCCAGCAGGAGGGACAACGGGGAGCTGTTTTTT. It is translated as CASRRDNGELFF. V is TRBV6-5 and J is TRBJ2-2; possible D gene TRBD1, 6 bases. The CDR3 length is 12 residues. Germline V lookup: CDR1 MNHEY, CDR2 SVGAGI. V was clipped by 6 bases and J by 7 bases, with 9 bases between them.

The rearrangement uses TRBV9 and TRBJ2-7, with 7 bases identical to TRBD2. This CDR3 has 16 amino acids. The germline V gene has CDR1 SGDLS and CDR2 YYNGEE. With 2 bases clipped from V and 2 bases from J, the junction kept 10 bases outside the gene matches. The CDR3 here is CASSVTPGTTTYEQYF. In DNA form, the CDR3 reads TGTGCCAGCAGCGTTACCCCCGGGACTACCACCTACGAGCAGTACTTC. The entire variable domain, with the rest obtained from reference TRBV9 and TRBJ2-7, is as follows: DSGVTQTPKHLITATGQRVTLRCSPRSGDLSVYWYQQSLDQGLQFLIQYYNGEERAKGNILERFSAQQFPDLHSELNLSSLELGDSALYFCASSVTPGTTTYEQYFGPGTRLTVT.

This clone came up a few times. CDR3: CASSRENSGNTIYF. The CDR3 DNA is TGTGCCAGCAGCCGAGAGAACTCTGGAAACACCATATATTTT. This chain connects TRBV11-3 to TRBJ1-3; unclear D gene. The CDR3 is 14 residues long. Between the trimmed V and J ends, which lost 5 bases and 0 bases, there was a span of 8 bases. Germline-derived CDR1 and CDR2 are SGHNT and YENEEA. Combining the CDR3 with reference TRBV11-3 and TRBJ1-3 gives the whole variable domain EAGVVQSPRYKIIEKKQPVAFWCNPISGHNTLYWYLQNLGQGPELLIRYENEEAVDDSQLPKDRFSAERLKGVDSTLKIQPAELGDSAVYLCASSRENSGNTIYFGEGSWLTVV.

J is TRBJ1-1 and V is TRBV19; the D is unclear. The CDR3 sequence is 14 residues long. In germline, CDR1 is LNHDA, CDR2 SQIVND (reference sequence). V lost 4 bases, J lost 7 bases, and 16 bases lay in between. The CDR3 here is CASSTDGGSNEAFF. The CDR3 DNA follows: TGTGCCAGTAGTACTGACGGCGGCTCGAATGAAGCTTTCTTT. Filled out from reference TRBV19 and TRBJ1-1, the complete variable domain reads DGGITQSPKYLFRKEGQNVTLSCEQNLNHDAMYWYRQDPGQGLRLIYYSQIVNDFQKGDIAEGYSVSREKKESFPLTVTSAQKNPTAFYLCASSTDGGSNEAFFGQGTRLTVV.

The chain employs TRBV30 and TRBJ1-5, with 10 bases identical to TRBD1. Germline lookup yields CDR1 GTSNPN and CDR2 SVGIG (reference sequence). The CDR3 loop spans 18 amino acids. J gave up 1 base and V 3 bases, and 12 bases lay outside the gene matches. The CDR3 is CAWSAGQGLRGSNQPQHF. CDR3 sequence (DNA): TGTGCCTGGAGCGCGGGACAGGGGCTGCGGGGAAGCAATCAGCCCCAGCATTTT.